A single sample is the source of the 2 T cell receptor beta chains below, sequenced in a study of response to subunit inactivated influenza vaccine. Using its own MiXCR run on the RT-PCR reads, TCRdb lists one record per CDR3 protein. The data hold around 530,000 distinct CDR3 sequences, with about 12% observed a single time. The sample here was PBMCs from blood, taken on the day of vaccination. These receptors came from a man over 45 who received an inactivated influenza vaccine.

The chain uses TRBV6-5 and TRBJ2-7; no clear D. V gave up 0 bases and J gave up 4 bases, with 7 bases separating them. From germline, CDR1 is MNHEY and CDR2 SVGAGI. This CDR3 is 13 amino acids long. The CDR3 bases are TGTGCCAGCAGTTACTCGGATGCTTACGAGCAGTACTTC. This encodes CASSYSDAYEQYF.

This clonotype was seen many times. This chain uses TRBV12-3 or TRBV12-4 with TRBJ1-3; 7 bases fit TRBD1. V dropped 6 bases and J dropped 4; count of bases not matched to a gene: 6. The CDR3 has 14 residues. Here the CDR3 reads CASRAGTVGNTIYF. The CDR3, as DNA: TGTGCCAGCAGAGCCGGGACAGTCGGAAACACCATATATTTT.